These 16 T cell receptor beta chains share one sample of origin, sequenced in a study of cytomegalovirus exposure and HLA in healthy donors. The PCR employed 60 Vbeta primers together with 13 Jbeta primers. TCRdb's table, derived via immunoSEQ multiplex PCR, lists solely in-frame clones and lacks some. The data contain roughly 160,000 clones, around 80% of them singletons. Material for sequencing was PBMCs. The receptor source for this set is a woman aged 45-60 years in good health and CMV-seropositive.

Here the CDR3 reads CASSRVGAGEQETQYF. DNA of the CDR3: TGTGCCAGCAGTCGCGTCGGGGCGGGGGAGCAAGAGACCCAGTACTTC. This chain connects TRBV27 to TRBJ2-5, with 7 bases that match TRBD2. Unmatched junction bases numbered 11, after V lost 5 bases and J lost 2 bases. The CDR3 totals 16 residues. Germline values: CDR1 MNHEY, CDR2 SMNVEV (reference sequence).

V usage is TRBV19 and J usage is TRBJ1-1; 8 bases agree with TRBD1. Trimming removed 7 bases from V and 3 bases from J; junction bases left unmatched: 4. Germline-derived CDR1 and CDR2 are LNHDA and SQIVND (reference sequence). This CDR3 has 13 amino acids. The CDR3 nucleotides are TGTGCCAGTACCCCACAGGGGGACACTGAAGCTTTCTTT. This codes for CASTPQGDTEAFF.

The rearrangement joins TRBV28 to TRBJ1-1; no definite D call. The V end lost 2 bases, the J end lost 4 bases, and 8 bases lay between the germline ends. CDR1 is MDHEN, CDR2 SYDVKM, per germline. This CDR3 comprises 13 residues. The CDR3 protein is CASSLTVVTEAFF. The DNA for the CDR3 is TGTGCCAGCAGTTTAACTGTCGTCACTGAAGCTTTCTTT.

This clone showed up just once. The rearrangement links TRBV19 to TRBJ1-3; D may be TRBD1 (6 bases). Germline V CDR1 and CDR2: LNHDA, SQIVND (reference sequence). There are 17 residues in the CDR3. Trimming removed 5 bases from V and 0 bases from J, with 17 bases in between. The CDR3 sequence: CASSSPGHPTSGNTIYF. The DNA for the CDR3 is TGTGCCAGTAGTTCACCGGGACACCCGACCTCTGGAAACACCATATATTTT.

This clone occurred once. The rearrangement joins TRBV7-9 to TRBJ2-3; D possibly corresponds to TRBD2 (5 bases). The V and J ends lost 1 base and 11 bases respectively, with 13 bases between them. Germline CDR1 SEHNR, CDR2 FQNEAQ (reference sequence). The CDR3 is 13 amino acids. CDR3 region: CASSLGSSGRQYF. CDR3 bases: TGTGCCAGCAGCTTAGGCTCCAGCGGAAGGCAGTATTTT. Combining the CDR3 with reference TRBV7-9 and TRBJ2-3 gives the whole variable domain DTGVSQNPRHKITKRGQNVTFRCDPISEHNRLYWYRQTLGQGPEFLTYFQNEAQLEKSRLLSDRFSAERPKGSFSTLEIQRTEQGDSAMYLCASSLGSSGRQYFGPGTRLTVL.

The genes are TRBV5-1 and TRBJ2-5; D call uncertain. Trimming shortened V by 2 bases and J by 5 bases, and 13 bases separated the two germline ends. The CDR3 has 14 amino acids. Germline V gives CDR1 SGHRS, CDR2 YFSETQ. The CDR3 sequence is CASSLELPNETQYF. Here the CDR3 DNA reads TGCGCCAGCAGCTTAGAGCTCCCCAATGAGACCCAGTACTTC.

This clone was counted a single time. The chain has TRBV19 and TRBJ1-5; 10 bases align to TRBD1. V dropped 7 bases and J dropped 6; count of bases not matched to a gene: 9. Germline V gene sequence: CDR1 LNHDA, CDR2 SQIVND (reference sequence). The CDR3 covers 15 residues. CDR3 coding DNA: TGTGCCAGTAACGGGGACAGGGGTCCGACTCAGCCCCAGCATTTT. This encodes CASNGDRGPTQPQHF.

The rearrangement uses TRBV6-1 and TRBJ1-5; tentative D call: TRBD1 (6 bases). V lost 6 bases and J 6 bases, leaving 15 bases between the germline ends. Germline CDR1 and CDR2: MNHNS and SASEGT. This CDR3 region has 14 residues. The CDR3 protein is CASRREGGLQPQHF. CDR3 in DNA: TGTGCCAGCAGGAGGGAGGGGGGGCTTCAGCCCCAGCATTTT.

V and J are TRBV7-6 and TRBJ1-4, with D hard to call. Trimming took off 6 bases at V and 5 bases at J, with 10 bases between the two ends. The CDR3 runs 13 residues. Per the germline V gene, CDR1 is SGHVS and CDR2 is FNYEAQ. In DNA, the CDR3 is TGTGCCAGCAGACGAGGGCCAAATGAAAAACTGTTTTTT. Residues: CASRRGPNEKLFF.

The chain uses TRBV19 and TRBJ2-5; 7 bases map to TRBD1. Germline values: CDR1 LNHDA, CDR2 SQIVND (reference sequence). This CDR3 contains 13 residues. V shed 4 bases and J 3 bases; nucleotides not matched to a gene: 2. The CDR3 DNA follows: TGTGCCAGTAGTACTGACAGGGAAGAGACCCAGTACTTC. Its translation: CASSTDREETQYF.

This clone was counted a single time. The CDR3 sequence: CASSFTGWADTQYF. DNA of the CDR3: TGTGCCAGCAGTTTCACCGGGTGGGCAGATACGCAGTATTTT. The genes are TRBV11-2 and TRBJ2-3; no definite D call. This CDR3 contains 14 residues. Trimming cost V 6 bases and J 4 bases, with 14 bases left between them. The germline V gene has CDR1 SGHAT and CDR2 FQNNGV.

The V call is TRBV9, the J call TRBJ1-2, with TRBD1 matching 9 bases. This CDR3 comprises 16 residues. Germline V gene data show CDR1 as SGDLS and CDR2 as YYNGEE. The V and J ends lost 3 bases and 8 bases, in that order; junction bases with no gene match: 14. The DNA of the CDR3 is TGTGCCAGCAGCGCGCAGGGACAGGGCTTGTTGAGGGGCTACACCTTC. It yields the protein CASSAQGQGLLRGYTF.

The chain couples TRBV9 to TRBJ2-6; a possible D gene is TRBD1 (6 bases). Germline CDR1 and CDR2: SGDLS and YYNGEE. The CDR3 contains 15 residues. V was cut by 7 bases and J by 0 bases, with 11 bases left in between. DNA of the CDR3: TGTGCCAGCTCCAGGGGCCTCTCTGGGGCCAACGTCCTGACTTTC. Protein: CASSRGLSGANVLTF.

CDR3 coding DNA: TGTGCCAGCAGCTCTCATCCCGGGGCAACTAATGAAAAACTGTTTTTT. Protein: CASSSHPGATNEKLFF. The genes are TRBV13 and TRBJ1-4, with no clear D. Trimming pared 4 bases from V and 0 bases from J, leaving 12 bases between. The CDR3 is 16 residues long. Germline V lookup: CDR1 PRHDT, CDR2 FYEKMQ (reference sequence).

The chain has TRBV7-3 and TRBJ2-5, with 10 bases that match TRBD2. This CDR3 is 16 amino acids long. V shed 5 bases, J shed 3 bases, and the junction held 9 bases outside the gene matches. Germline V CDR1 and CDR2: SGHTA, FQGTGA. This chain's CDR3 is CASSPGAGGPEETQYF. CDR3 sequence (DNA): TGTGCCAGCAGCCCGGGAGCGGGAGGGCCCGAAGAGACCCAGTACTTC.

The chain recombines TRBV19 with TRBJ1-4, with TRBD1 matching 7 bases. The junction had 2 bases not matched to a gene; V was cut back by 5 bases and J by 8 bases. The CDR3 covers 12 residues. Per germline, CDR1 LNHDA and CDR2 SQIVND (reference sequence). Here the CDR3 reads CASSLTGEKLFF. The CDR3 DNA is TGTGCCAGTAGTCTGACAGGGGAAAAACTGTTTTTT.